Reported below is one TCR beta chain. Participant-given clinical history determined each cohort assignment. Recovered Cohort 3 donors showed two negative PCRs, clearance, or symptom resolution. Study processing details: Reference gene primer amplification in the assay estimated nucleated cell counts. The repertoire was sequenced with immunoSEQ multiplex PCR; TCRdb's copy has only in-frame clones and lacks some. Clone size and the V and J calls come from that table; the DNA yielded D and trimming. The sample includes about 250,000 clones, under 90% of them seen just once. The sample is drawn from a study of blood T cell repertoires in COVID-19. About the study: There were acute and convalescent COVID-19 samples, and they came from the United States, Italy and Spain.

CDR3 length equals 13 residues. Germline V gene lookup returns CDR1 SEHNR and CDR2 FQNEAQ (reference sequence). V shed 5 bases and J shed 5 bases, with 13 bases lying between them. This receptor was taken from a man aged 18 to 29 who had recovered from COVID-19. The J gene is TRBJ2-7, the V gene TRBV7-9, with D tentatively TRBD2 (5 bases). Sequenced sample: PBMCs or T cells enriched from blood (not recorded which). Here the CDR3 DNA reads TGTGCCAGCAGCAAGGGCCCCGGGGACGAGCAGTACTTC. As protein: CASSKGPGDEQYF.